The rows below give T cell receptor beta chains drawn from one sample of a study of cytomegalovirus exposure and HLA in healthy donors. Method: immunoSEQ multiplex PCR; TCRdb's copy keeps in-frame clones and lacks some. This table has about 190,000 clones, approximately 75% appearing once. Sequenced material: PBMCs. The receptors were gathered from a man aged 30 to 39 in good health and CMV-seropositive. CDR3s include the opening cysteine and the closing phenylalanine or tryptophan. The order of the fields is clone size, V gene, J gene, CDR3 length, D gene, CDR3 DNA, CDR3 protein. The D gene is left open where the match is weak. Rows give clone size only sometimes, using once, few, many, or a class for an expanded clone.

.	TRBV4-3	TRBJ2-2	14	.	TGCGCCAGCAGCCATGCACAGGGCGCCGGGGAGCTGTTTTTT	CASSHAQGAGELFF
.	TRBV10-3	TRBJ2-7	13	.	TGTGCCATCAGTTACGGGAGCTCCTACGAGCAGTACTTC	CAISYGSSYEQYF
.	TRBV30	TRBJ2-2	15	TRBD1	TGTGCCTGGGGCCGGGACAGGGCTCCGGCGGGGGAGCTGTTTTTT	CAWGRDRAPAGELFF
.	TRBV18	TRBJ2-7	13	TRBD1	TGTGCCAGCTCACGGGACAGCTCCTACGAGCAGTACTTC	CASSRDSSYEQYF
.	TRBV9	TRBJ2-5	17	.	TGTGCCAGCAGCGTCAGCCGGGCCCTAGCGATTGGAGAGACCCAGTACTTC	CASSVSRALAIGETQYF
few	TRBV6-4	TRBJ2-1	17	TRBD2	TGTGCCAGCAGACTCCTCCTTAGAGCGGGATTAGGTAATGAGCAGTTCTTC	CASRLLLRAGLGNEQFF
.	TRBV7-9	TRBJ2-7	14	.	TGTGCCAGCAGCTTAACCCCTGTTGCGTCGGAGCAGTACTTC	CASSLTPVASEQYF
.	TRBV11-3	TRBJ2-3	14	.	TGTGCCAGCAGCTTAGGGCGGAACACAGATACGCAGTATTTT	CASSLGRNTDTQYF
many	TRBV15	TRBJ1-5	15	.	TGTGCCACCAGCAGAGATCTGGGCGGGAATCAGCCCCAGCATTTT	CATSRDLGGNQPQHF
.	TRBV30	TRBJ2-3	12	TRBD2	TGTGCCTGGACTAGCGGAACAGATACGCAGTATTTT	CAWTSGTDTQYF
.	TRBV7-3	TRBJ2-7	16	.	TGTGCCAGCAGCTCCCTTCTGGGGGGAGGAATTTACGAGCAGTACTTC	CASSSLLGGGIYEQYF
.	TRBV5-5	TRBJ2-3	15	.	TGTGCCAGCAGCTTGGAAGGGGTGGAATCAGATACGCAGTATTTT	CASSLEGVESDTQYF
.	TRBV4-3	TRBJ2-1	14	.	TGCGCCAGCAGCCAAGTGGGGGGGCCCGGTGAGCAGTTCTTC	CASSQVGGPGEQFF
.	TRBV7-4	TRBJ2-1	15	.	TGTGCCAGCAGCTTGAGAAATACCTCCTACAATGAGCAGTTCTTC	CASSLRNTSYNEQFF
.	TRBV15	TRBJ2-3	13	.	TGTGCCACCAGCAGGGAGGAGGGGAGGCTGCAGTATTTT	CATSREEGRLQYF
.	TRBV5-4	TRBJ1-3	15	TRBD1	TGTGCCAGCAGCTCCGGGACAGGGTCTGGAAACACCATATATTTT	CASSSGTGSGNTIYF
.	TRBV30	TRBJ1-1	13	TRBD1	TGTGCCTGGAGACAGGGGACGAACACTGAAGCTTTCTTT	CAWRQGTNTEAFF
.	TRBV6-8	TRBJ2-3	22	TRBD2	TGTGCCCTTCCCGTATTCGCCGTACCAAGGGCGGGGGGAATAGATTGCCCCTATACGCAGTATTTT	CALPVFAVPRAGGIDCPYTQYF
.	TRBV5-1	TRBJ2-7	16	TRBD1	TGCGCCAGCCGACGACTCGACAGGGGTAATTCCTACGAGCAGTACTTC	CASRRLDRGNSYEQYF
.	TRBV6-6	TRBJ2-5	16	TRBD1	TGTGCCAGCAGTGCCACGGGACAGGGGGCGCGCGAGACCCAGTACTTC	CASSATGQGARETQYF
.	TRBV27	TRBJ1-5	16	TRBD1	TGTGCCAGCAGCCCCGGACAGGGTCGGGAGAGACAGCCCCAGCATTTT	CASSPGQGRERQPQHF
once	TRBV14	TRBJ1-1	14	TRBD1	TGTGCCAGCAGCCAATGGACAGGAGGCACTGAAGCTTTCTTT	CASSQWTGGTEAFF
few	TRBV30	TRBJ2-4	16	TRBD1	TGTGCCTGGAGGGGACAGGGGACCCTAGCCAAAAACATTCAGTACTTC	CAWRGQGTLAKNIQYF
.	TRBV5-1	TRBJ2-2	15	TRBD1	TGCGCCAGCAGCTGGCAGGGGGTTAGCACCGGGGAGCTGTTTTTT	CASSWQGVSTGELFF
.	TRBV28	TRBJ1-2	14	.	TGTGCCAGCAGCCACGACAGGCCACCTTATGGCTACACCTTC	CASSHDRPPYGYTF